Listed below are T cell receptor beta chains from one sample, sequenced in a study of regulatory T cells in long-lasting Graves disease. Via MiXCR, TCRdb re-called the multiplex PCR reads, giving one row per CDR3 protein. There are roughly 430,000 distinct CDR3 sequences in the sample; around 17% occur only once, and about 10% lies in the top ten. These data also formed part of another study, on T cells in Graves' hyperthyroidism and ophthalmopathy.

This sample comprised peripheral blood mononuclear cells (PBMCs), obtained at new diagnosis, from a patient treated with antithyroid drugs. All receptors come from a woman younger than 45 with Graves disease. CDR3s leave out the opening cysteine and the closing phenylalanine or tryptophan. Each record gives: CDR3 protein, J gene, clone size, V gene. Expanded clones get a size class; other rows say once, few or many, or leave the size out.

ASSDRSRNRNTEAF	TRBJ1-1	many	TRBV5-1
ASSPGTGLGDTQY	TRBJ2-3	many	TRBV12-3/TRBV12-4
ASSYLSGSDDEQF	TRBJ2-1	many	TRBV6-2/TRBV6-3
ASSLGGRAGTDTQY	TRBJ2-3	many	TRBV5-5
ASQGARKNTQY	TRBJ2-3	-	TRBV6-1
ASSLVRGLNTEAF	TRBJ1-1	many	TRBV5-5
ASRRGLVAGPQH	TRBJ1-5	many	TRBV6-1
ASSLGGAGYT	TRBJ1-2	few	TRBV14
ASSIYQGPTNTEAF	TRBJ1-1	-	TRBV19
ASDSRVDTGELF	TRBJ2-2	many	TRBV7-9
ASSLSTGTGGYEQY	TRBJ2-7	many	TRBV28
AWSVGRDEF	TRBJ2-1	many	TRBV30
SVDGISS	TRBJ1-2	-	TRBV29-1
ASSNEAVSGNTIY	TRBJ1-3	-	TRBV4-2
SANERGPRTNEKLF	TRBJ1-4	few	TRBV20-1
ATSRGDRRELNEAF	TRBJ1-1	few	TRBV15
AWSVGLYTGELF	TRBJ2-2	many	TRBV30
AWSVGGFKNIQY	TRBJ2-4	many	TRBV30
ASKVTGYSNQPQH	TRBJ1-5	many	TRBV19
ASSQETGGAGSAF	TRBJ1-1	many	TRBV3-1